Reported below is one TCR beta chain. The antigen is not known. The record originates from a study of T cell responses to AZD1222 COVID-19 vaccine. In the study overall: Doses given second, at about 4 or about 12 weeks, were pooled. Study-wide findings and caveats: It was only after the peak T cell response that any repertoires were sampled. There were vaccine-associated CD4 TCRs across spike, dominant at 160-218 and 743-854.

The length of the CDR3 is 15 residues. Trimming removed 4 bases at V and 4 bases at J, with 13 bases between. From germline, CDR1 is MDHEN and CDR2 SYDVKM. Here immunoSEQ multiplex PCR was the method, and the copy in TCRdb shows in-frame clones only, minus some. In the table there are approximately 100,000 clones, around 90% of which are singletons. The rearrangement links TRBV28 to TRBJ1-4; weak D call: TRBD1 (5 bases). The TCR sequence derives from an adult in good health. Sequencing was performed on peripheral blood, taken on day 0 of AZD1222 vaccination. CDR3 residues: CASSSQGAGNEKLFF. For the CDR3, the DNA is TGTGCCAGCAGTTCGCAAGGGGCGGGTAATGAAAAACTGTTTTTT.